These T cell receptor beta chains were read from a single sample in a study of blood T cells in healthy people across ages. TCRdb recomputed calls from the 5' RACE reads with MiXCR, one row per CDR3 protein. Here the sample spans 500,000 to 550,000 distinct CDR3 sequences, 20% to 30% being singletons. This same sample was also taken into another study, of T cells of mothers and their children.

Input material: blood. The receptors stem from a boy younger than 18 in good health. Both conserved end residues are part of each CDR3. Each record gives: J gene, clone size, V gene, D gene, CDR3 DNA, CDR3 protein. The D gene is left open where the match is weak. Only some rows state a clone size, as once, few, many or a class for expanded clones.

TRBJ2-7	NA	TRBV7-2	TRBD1	TGTGCCAGCAGCTTGTCCTGGGACAGGGGCGCAACCTCCTACGAGCAGTACTTC	CASSLSWDRGATSYEQYF
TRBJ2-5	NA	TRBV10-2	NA	TGCGCCAGCAGTGAACCCCATGAGACCCAGTACTTC	CASSEPHETQYF
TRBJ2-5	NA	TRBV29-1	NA	TGCAGCGGGACGGGACAAAACCAAGAGACCCAGTACTTC	CSGTGQNQETQYF
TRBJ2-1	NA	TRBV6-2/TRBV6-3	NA	TGTGCCAGCAGTTACGGTCTAGCTCATGAGCAGTTCTTC	CASSYGLAHEQFF
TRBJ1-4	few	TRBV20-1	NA	TGCAGTGCTAGAGTAGGATTTGGAGGGGCTAATGAAAAACTGTTTTTT	CSARVGFGGANEKLFF
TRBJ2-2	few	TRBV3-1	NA	TGTGCCAGCAGCCAAAACAGGTGGCGAAGCACCGGGGAGCTGTTTTTT	CASSQNRWRSTGELFF
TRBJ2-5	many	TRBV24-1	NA	TGTGCCACCAGTGTCGGTGTGGGTGGCGGAGAGACCCAGTACTTC	CATSVGVGGGETQYF
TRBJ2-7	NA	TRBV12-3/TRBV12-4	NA	TGTGCCAGCAGTCTATGGGTTTCACTCAATGGGGGGGCTTCCTACGAGCAGTACTTC	CASSLWVSLNGGASYEQYF
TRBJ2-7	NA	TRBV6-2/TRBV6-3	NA	TGTGCCAGCAGTTTAGACCTTCCCGAGCAGTACTTC	CASSLDLPEQYF
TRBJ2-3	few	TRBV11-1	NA	TGTGCCAGCAGCTTCCAGATGGCAGATACGCAGTATTTT	CASSFQMADTQYF
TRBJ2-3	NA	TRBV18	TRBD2	TGTGCCAGCTCACCAAATAGCGGGGATACGCAGTATTTT	CASSPNSGDTQYF
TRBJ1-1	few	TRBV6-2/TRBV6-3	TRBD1	TGTGCCAGCAGCCTCCTTCGGACAGGGAAGGTTGAAGCTTTCTTT	CASSLLRTGKVEAFF
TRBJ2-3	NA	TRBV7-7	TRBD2	TGTGCTAGCAGCGCGGGGAGCGGGGGGGCATCGACGCAGTATTTT	CASSAGSGGASTQYF
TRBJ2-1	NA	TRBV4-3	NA	TGCGTCAGCAGCCACCGACTTACCGGGGAGCAGTTCTTC	CVSSHRLTGEQFF
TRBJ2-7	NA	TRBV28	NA	TGTGCCAGCAGCCCCGGACAGCCCAAAGGATCCTACGAGCAGTACTTC	CASSPGQPKGSYEQYF
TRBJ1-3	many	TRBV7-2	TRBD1	TGTGCCAGCAGCACTCGACAGGGCTCTGGAAACACCATATATTTT	CASSTRQGSGNTIYF
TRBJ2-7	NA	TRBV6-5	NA	TGTGCCAGCAGTTACCTGGCTAGCGAGTACGAGCAGTACTTC	CASSYLASEYEQYF
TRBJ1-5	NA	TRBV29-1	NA	TGCAGCGTTGAAGGACCCAATCAGCCCCAGCATTTT	CSVEGPNQPQHF
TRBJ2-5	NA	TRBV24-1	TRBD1	TGTGCCACCAGTGACCGATACAGGGGAGAGACCCAGTACTTC	CATSDRYRGETQYF
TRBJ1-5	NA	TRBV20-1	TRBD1	TGCAGTGCTAGGACAGGGTCTAATCAGCCCCAGCATTTT	CSARTGSNQPQHF
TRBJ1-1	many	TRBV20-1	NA	TGCAGTGCTAGAGTGGGCGGGGACACTGAAGCTTTCTTT	CSARVGGDTEAFF
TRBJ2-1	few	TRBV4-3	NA	TGCGCCAGCAGCCTAGACTGGTACAATGAGCAGTTCTTC	CASSLDWYNEQFF
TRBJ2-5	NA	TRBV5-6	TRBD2	TGTGCCAGCAAGTCTCGGGGGGGCAGGAGAGAGACCCAGTACTTC	CASKSRGGRRETQYF
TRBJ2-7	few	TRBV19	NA	TGTGCCAGTAGTGCCCTCCGGGACTCATACGAGCAGTACTTC	CASSALRDSYEQYF
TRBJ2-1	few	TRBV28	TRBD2	TGTGCCAGCAGTTTTAGCGGGAGGGGCAACAATGAGCAGTTCTTC	CASSFSGRGNNEQFF
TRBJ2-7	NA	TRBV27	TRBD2	TGTGCCAGCAGTTTAAGCCTCGGGGGGGGCTTAGCCTACGAGCAGTACTTC	CASSLSLGGGLAYEQYF
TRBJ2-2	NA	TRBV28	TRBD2	TGTGCCAGCAGCTACTTAACGATAGCGGGAGTATTGCCCGGGGAGCTGTTTTTT	CASSYLTIAGVLPGELFF
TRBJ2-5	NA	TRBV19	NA	TGTGCCAGTAGTCTAATCCACAGGAACCAAGAGACCCAGTACTTC	CASSLIHRNQETQYF
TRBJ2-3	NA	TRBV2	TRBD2	TGTGCCAGCAGTGGGACTAGCGGAACAGATACGCAGTATTTT	CASSGTSGTDTQYF
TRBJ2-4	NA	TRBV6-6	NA	TGTGCCAGCAGTGGACAGTTTGAGGGCAAAAACATTCAGTACTTC	CASSGQFEGKNIQYF
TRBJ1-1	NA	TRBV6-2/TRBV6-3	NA	TGTGCCAGCACCATGGGGACTGAAGCTTTCTTT	CASTMGTEAFF
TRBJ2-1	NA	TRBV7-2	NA	TGTGCCAGCAGCCTTAAGGGGCTGGGAGGTGAGCAGTTCTTC	CASSLKGLGGEQFF
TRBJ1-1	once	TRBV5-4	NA	TGTGCCAGCAGCTTCCTATCTTATGAAGCTTTCTTT	CASSFLSYEAFF
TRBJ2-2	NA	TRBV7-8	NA	TGTGCCAGCAGCCGTCAGGGGTCACTCGACACCGGGGAGCTGTTTTTT	CASSRQGSLDTGELFF
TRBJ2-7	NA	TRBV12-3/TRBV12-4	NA	TGTGCCAGCAGCCTACCTGGGGGGCAAGAGCAGTACTTC	CASSLPGGQEQYF
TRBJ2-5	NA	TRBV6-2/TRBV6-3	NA	TGTGCCAGCAGTTACATGGGATGGGAGACCCAGTACTTC	CASSYMGWETQYF
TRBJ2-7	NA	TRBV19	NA	TGTGCCAGTAGTAAAGATTCAGCCGAGCAGTACTTC	CASSKDSAEQYF
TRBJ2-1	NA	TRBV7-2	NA	TGTGCCAGCAGCCGGCCTGGGATGGGCAATGAGCAGTTCTTC	CASSRPGMGNEQFF
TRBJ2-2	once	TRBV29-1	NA	TGCAGCGTCCCAAGGGGTCGGGGCACCGGGGAGCTGTTTTTT	CSVPRGRGTGELFF
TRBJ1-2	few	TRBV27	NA	TGTGCCACCTTGGACGGCTATGGCTACACCTTC	CATLDGYGYTF
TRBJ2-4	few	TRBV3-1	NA	TGTGCCAGCAGCCAAGATCCCCACTGTCTAGCCAAAAACATTCAGTACTTC	CASSQDPHCLAKNIQYF
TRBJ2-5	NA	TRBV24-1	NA	TGTGCCACCAGTGAAGCCGGGACGGAAGAGACCCAGTACTTC	CATSEAGTEETQYF
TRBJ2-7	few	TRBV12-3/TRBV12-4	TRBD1	TGTGCCAGCAGTATCGGGACAGGGGTTCCCTACGAGCAGTACTTC	CASSIGTGVPYEQYF
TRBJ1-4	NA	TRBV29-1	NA	TGCAGCGTTGAGTGTGAGGATGAAAAACTGTTTTTT	CSVECEDEKLFF
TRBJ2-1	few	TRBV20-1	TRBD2	TGCAGTGCTAGACTAGCGGGAGTGGATGAGCAGTTCTTC	CSARLAGVDEQFF
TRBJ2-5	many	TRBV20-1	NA	TGCAGTGCTAGAGGACCAAACCCGGAGACCCAGTACTTC	CSARGPNPETQYF
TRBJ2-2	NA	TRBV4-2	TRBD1	TGTGCCAGCAGCCCGGACAGGGTATATTTGGACACCGGGGAGCTGTTTTTT	CASSPDRVYLDTGELFF
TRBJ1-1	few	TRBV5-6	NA	TGTGCCAGCAGCCTGCCCCTTTTCACTGAAGCTTTCTTT	CASSLPLFTEAFF
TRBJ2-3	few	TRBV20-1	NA	TGCAGTGCTAGTGTCGCAGATACGCAGTATTTT	CSASVADTQYF
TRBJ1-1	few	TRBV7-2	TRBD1	TGTGCCAGCAGCGCCAGGGGGAGACTCGTAGCTTTCTTT	CASSARGRLVAFF
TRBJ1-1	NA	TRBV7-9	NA	TGTGCCAGCAGCCCGCGACAGGCGAACACTGAAGCTTTCTTT	CASSPRQANTEAFF
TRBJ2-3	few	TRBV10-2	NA	TGCGCCAGCGGCATAGCGAGATCAGATACGCAGTATTTT	CASGIARSDTQYF
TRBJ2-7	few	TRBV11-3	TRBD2	TGTGCCAGCAGCTCCGCTATGGGACTAGCGGGAGCCGGCGAGCAGTACTTC	CASSSAMGLAGAGEQYF
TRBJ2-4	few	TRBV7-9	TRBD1	TGTGCCAGCAGCCTCGGACAGGGTTCCAAAAACATTCAGTACTTC	CASSLGQGSKNIQYF
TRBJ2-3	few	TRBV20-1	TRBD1	TGCAGTGCTTCCACAGGGGTGACAGATACGCAGTATTTT	CSASTGVTDTQYF